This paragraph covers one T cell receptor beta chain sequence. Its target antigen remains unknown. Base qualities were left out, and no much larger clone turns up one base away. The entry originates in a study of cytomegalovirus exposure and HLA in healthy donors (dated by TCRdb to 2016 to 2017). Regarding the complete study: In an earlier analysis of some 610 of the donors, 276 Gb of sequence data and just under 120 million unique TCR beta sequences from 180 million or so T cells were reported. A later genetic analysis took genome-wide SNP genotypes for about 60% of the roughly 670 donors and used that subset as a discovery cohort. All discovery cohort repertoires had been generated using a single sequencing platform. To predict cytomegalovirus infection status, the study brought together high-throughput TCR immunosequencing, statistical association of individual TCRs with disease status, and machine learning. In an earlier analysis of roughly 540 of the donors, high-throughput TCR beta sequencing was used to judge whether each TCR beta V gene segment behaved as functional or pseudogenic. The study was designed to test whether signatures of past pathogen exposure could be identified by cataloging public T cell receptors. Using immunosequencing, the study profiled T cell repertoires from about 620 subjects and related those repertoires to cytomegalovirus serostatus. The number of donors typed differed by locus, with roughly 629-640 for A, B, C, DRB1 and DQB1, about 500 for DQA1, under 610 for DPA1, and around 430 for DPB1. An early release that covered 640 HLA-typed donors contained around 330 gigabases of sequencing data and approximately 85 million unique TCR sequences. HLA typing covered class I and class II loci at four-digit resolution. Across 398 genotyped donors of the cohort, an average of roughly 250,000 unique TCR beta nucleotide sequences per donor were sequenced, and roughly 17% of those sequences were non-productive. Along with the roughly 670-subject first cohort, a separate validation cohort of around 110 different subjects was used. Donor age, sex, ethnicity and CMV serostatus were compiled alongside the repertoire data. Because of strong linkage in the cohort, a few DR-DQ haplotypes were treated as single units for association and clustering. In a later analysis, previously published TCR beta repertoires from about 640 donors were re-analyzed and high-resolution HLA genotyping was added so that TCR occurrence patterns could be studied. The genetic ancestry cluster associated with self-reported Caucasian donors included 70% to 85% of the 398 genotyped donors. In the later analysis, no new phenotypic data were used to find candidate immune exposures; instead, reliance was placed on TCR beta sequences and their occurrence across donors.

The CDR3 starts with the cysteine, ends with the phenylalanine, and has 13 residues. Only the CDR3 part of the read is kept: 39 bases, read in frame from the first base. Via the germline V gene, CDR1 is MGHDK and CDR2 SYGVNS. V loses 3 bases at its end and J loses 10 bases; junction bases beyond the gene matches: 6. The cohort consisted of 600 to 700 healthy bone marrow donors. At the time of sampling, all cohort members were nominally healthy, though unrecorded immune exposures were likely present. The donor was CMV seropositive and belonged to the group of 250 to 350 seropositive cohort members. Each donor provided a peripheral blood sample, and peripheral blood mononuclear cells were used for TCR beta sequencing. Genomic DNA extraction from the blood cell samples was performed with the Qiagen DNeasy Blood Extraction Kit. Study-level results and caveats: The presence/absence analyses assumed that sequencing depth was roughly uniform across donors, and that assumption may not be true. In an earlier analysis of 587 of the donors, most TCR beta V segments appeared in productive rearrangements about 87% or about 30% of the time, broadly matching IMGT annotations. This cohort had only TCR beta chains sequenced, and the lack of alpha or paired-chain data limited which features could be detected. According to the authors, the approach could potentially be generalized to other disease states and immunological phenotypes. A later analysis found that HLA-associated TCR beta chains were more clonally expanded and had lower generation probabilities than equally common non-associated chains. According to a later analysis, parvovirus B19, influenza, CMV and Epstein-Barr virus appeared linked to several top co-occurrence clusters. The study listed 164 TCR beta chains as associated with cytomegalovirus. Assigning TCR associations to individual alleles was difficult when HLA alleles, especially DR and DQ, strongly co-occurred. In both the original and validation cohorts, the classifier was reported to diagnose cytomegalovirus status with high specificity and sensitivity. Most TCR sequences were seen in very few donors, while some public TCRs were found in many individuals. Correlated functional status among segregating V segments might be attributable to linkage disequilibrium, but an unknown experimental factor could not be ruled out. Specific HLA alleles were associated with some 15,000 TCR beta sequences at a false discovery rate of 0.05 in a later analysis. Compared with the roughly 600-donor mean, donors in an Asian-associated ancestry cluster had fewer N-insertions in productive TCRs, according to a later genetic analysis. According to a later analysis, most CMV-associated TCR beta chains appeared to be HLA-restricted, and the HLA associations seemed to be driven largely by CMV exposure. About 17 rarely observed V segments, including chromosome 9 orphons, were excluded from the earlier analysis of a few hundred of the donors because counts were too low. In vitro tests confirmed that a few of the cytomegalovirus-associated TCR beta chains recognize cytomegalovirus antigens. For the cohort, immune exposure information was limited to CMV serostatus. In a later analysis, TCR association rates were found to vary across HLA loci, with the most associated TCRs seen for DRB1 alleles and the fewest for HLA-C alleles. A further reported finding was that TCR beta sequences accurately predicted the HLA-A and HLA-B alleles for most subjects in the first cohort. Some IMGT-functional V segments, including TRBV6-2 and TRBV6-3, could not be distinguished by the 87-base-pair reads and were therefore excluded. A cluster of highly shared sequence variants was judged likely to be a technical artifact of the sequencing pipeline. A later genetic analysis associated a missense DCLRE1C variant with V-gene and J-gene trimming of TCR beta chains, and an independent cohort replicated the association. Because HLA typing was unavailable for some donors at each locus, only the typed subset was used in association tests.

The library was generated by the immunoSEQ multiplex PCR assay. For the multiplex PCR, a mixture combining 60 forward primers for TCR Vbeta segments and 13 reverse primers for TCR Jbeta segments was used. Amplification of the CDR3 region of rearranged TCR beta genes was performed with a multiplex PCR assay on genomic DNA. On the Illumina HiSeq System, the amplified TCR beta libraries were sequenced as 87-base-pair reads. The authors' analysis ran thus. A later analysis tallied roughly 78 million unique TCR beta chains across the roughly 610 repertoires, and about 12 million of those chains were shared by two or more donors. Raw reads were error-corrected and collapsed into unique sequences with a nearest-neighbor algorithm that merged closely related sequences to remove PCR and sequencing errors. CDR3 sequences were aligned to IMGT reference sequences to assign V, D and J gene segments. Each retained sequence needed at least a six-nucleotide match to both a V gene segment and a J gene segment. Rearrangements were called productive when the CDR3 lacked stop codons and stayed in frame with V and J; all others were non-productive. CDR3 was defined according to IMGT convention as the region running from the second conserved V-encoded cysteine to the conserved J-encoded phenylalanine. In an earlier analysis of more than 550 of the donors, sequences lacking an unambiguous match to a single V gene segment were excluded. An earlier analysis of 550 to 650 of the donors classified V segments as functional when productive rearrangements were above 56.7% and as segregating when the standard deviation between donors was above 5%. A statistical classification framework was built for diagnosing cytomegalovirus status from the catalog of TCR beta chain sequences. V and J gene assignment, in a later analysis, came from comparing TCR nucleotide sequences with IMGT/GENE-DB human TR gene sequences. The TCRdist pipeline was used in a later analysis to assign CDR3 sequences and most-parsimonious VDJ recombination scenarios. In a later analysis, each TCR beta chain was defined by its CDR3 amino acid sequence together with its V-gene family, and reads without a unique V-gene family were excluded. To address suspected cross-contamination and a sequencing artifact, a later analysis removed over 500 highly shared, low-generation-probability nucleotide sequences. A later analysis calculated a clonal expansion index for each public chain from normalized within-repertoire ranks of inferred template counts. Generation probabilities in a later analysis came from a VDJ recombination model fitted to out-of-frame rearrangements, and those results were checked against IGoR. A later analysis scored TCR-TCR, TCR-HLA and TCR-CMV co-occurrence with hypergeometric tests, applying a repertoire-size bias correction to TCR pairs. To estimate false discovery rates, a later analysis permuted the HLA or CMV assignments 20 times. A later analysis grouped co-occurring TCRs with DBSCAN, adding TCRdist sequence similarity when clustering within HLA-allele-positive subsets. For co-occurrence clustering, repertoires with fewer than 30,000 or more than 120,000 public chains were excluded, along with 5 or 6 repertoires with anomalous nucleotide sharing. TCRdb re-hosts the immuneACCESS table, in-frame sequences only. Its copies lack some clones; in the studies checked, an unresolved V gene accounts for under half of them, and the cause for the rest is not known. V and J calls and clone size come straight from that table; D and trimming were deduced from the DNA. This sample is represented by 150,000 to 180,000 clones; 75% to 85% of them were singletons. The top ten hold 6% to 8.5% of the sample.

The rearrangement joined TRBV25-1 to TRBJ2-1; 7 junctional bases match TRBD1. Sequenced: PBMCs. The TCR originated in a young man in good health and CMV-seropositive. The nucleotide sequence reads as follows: TGTGCCAGCAGTGACACAGGGGATGACGAGCAGTTCTTC. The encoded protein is CASSDTGDDEQFF.